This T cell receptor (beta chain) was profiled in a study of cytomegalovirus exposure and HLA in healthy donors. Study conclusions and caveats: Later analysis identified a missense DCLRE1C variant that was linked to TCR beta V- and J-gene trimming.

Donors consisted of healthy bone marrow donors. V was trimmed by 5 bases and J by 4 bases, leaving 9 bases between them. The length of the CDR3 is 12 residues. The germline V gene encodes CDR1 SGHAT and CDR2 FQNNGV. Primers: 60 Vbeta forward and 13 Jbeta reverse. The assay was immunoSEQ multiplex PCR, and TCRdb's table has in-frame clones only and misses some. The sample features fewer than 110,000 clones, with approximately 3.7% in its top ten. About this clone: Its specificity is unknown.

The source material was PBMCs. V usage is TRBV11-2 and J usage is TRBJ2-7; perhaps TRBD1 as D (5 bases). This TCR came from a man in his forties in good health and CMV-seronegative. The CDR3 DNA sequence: TGTGCCAGCAGCCCACAGGATTACGAGCAGTACTTC. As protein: CASSPQDYEQYF.